This record concerns one T cell receptor (beta chain) sequence. Its target is not known. The data were produced by immunoSEQ multiplex PCR, yet TCRdb's version contains in-frame clones alone and is incomplete. Among 300,000 to 400,000 clones listed, about 87% were seen once. The sample's treatment: about 20 received Ad26.COV2.S at low or high dose, single or two shots; about five received placebo; per-sample allocation not given. Specimen acquisition occurred on day 63 following the initial vaccine or placebo injection. Based in Boston, the donor was an adult of 18-55 years. An Ad26 vector was used to express Wuhan-strain SARS-CoV-2 spike as the vaccine. This record comes from a study of Ad26.COV2.S vaccination and SARS-CoV-2 variants. At the level of the study: Participant was drawn from the COV1001 Ad26.COV2.S trial arm.

Trimming removed 1 base from V and 5 bases from J, with 10 bases in between. CDR3 length: 13 residues. Germline CDR1 and CDR2: SGHRS and YFSETQ. Study conclusions and caveats: Spike-specific CD8+ and CD4+ T cell responses reportedly showed substantial breadth after vaccination.

This receptor was taken from a person between 18 and 65 years old who received the Ad26.COV2.S COVID-19 vaccine or a placebo. Sequenced here: peripheral blood, sampled in a trial of Ad26.COV2.S vaccine versus placebo. The chain carries TRBV5-1 and TRBJ2-7; a possible D gene is TRBD2 (6 bases). CDR3 sequence: CASSLIGSDEQYF. In nucleotides, the CDR3 is TGCGCCAGCAGCTTGATCGGGAGCGACGAGCAGTACTTC.